The 3 T cell receptor beta chains reported below all come from one sample, sequenced in a study of T cells in tuberculosis (dated by TCRdb to about 2018). The time point label on this specimen signifies: new active TB diagnosis, blood taken before or within 7 days of starting treatment. The library was produced with the immunoSEQ multiplex PCR assay. What TCRdb holds here is the immuneACCESS table cut down to in-frame rearrangements. Part of the clones is not present; checked against another copy, under half of the missing clones reflect an unresolved V gene, and the others are unexplained. This sample has approximately 40,000 clones in its table, and roughly 94% of those were observed once. The top ten clonotypes cover around 4% of the sample. Here the sequenced sample was PBMCs, taken at tuberculosis diagnosis. Receptor source: an adult with tuberculosis.

This clone has just a few counts. The chain couples TRBV5-6 to TRBJ2-3; 10 bases are a match to TRBD2. This CDR3 comprises 14 residues. Germline CDR1 SGHDT, CDR2 YYEEEE. With V trimmed by 2 bases and J by 5 bases, 2 bases remained unmatched. The CDR3 DNA follows: TGTGCCAGCAGCTTTAGCGGGGGGCGAGATACGCAGTATTTT. Translating gives CASSFSGGRDTQYF.

In this sample, this clone turned up a few times. This sequence joins TRBV7-3 and TRBJ2-3, with 8 bases identical to TRBD1. V lost 0 bases and J lost 4; bases outside the gene matches: 3. The length of the CDR3 is 15 residues. Germline assignment: CDR1 SGHTA and CDR2 FQGTGA. This chain's CDR3 is CASSLTQGASDTQYF. DNA of the CDR3: TGTGCCAGCAGCTTAACGCAGGGGGCCTCAGATACGCAGTATTTT.

J is TRBJ2-3 and V is TRBV6-5; TRBD1 agrees at 8 bases. Germline CDR1 MNHEY, CDR2 SVGAGI. The ends lost 6 bases at V and 3 bases at J; junction bases unmatched: 5. The CDR3 extends over 14 amino acids. This chain's CDR3 is CASRSTGATDTQYF. The CDR3 DNA is TGTGCCAGCAGATCGACAGGGGCGACAGATACGCAGTATTTT.